This entry lists 24 T cell receptor beta chains sequenced from one sample in a study of cytomegalovirus exposure and HLA in healthy donors. The primer mix had 60 Vbeta and 13 Jbeta primers. Sequenced by immunoSEQ multiplex PCR; TCRdb stores in-frame clones only, minus some. The table shows over 45,000 clones, with about 80% occurring only once. Specimen: PBMCs. These receptors all come from a man aged 25 to 45 in good health and CMV-seronegative.

The chain employs TRBV5-6 and TRBJ1-5; 8 bases match TRBD1. The CDR3 has 15 amino acids. Losses at the gene ends were 3 bases for V and 4 bases for J; bases not matched to a gene: 6. Germline V gene sequence: CDR1 SGHDT, CDR2 YYEEEE. The CDR3 bases are TGTGCCAGCAGCTGGGGGCAGGGGGCAAATCAGCCCCAGCATTTT. This translates into CASSWGQGANQPQHF. Together with reference TRBV5-6 and TRBJ1-5, the CDR3 gives the full variable domain: DAGVTQSPTHLIKTRGQQVTLRCSPKSGHDTVSWYQQALGQGPQFIFQYYEEEERQRGNFPDRFSGHQFPNYSSELNVNALLLGDSALYLCASSWGQGANQPQHFGDGTRLSIL.

This sequence joins TRBV21-1 and TRBJ2-7; the table's D call TRBD1 went unverified against the DNA. TRBV21-1 is a known pseudogene. The CDR3 consists of 15 residues. The CDR3 coding sequence is TGTGCCAGCATCCTAGGTGGGACAGCGCCCTACGAGCAGTACTTC. Amino acids: CASILGGTAPYEQYF.

V usage is TRBV6-1 and J usage is TRBJ2-2; 10 nucleotides match TRBD2. CDR3 length: 15 residues. Losses at the gene ends were 7 bases for V and 2 bases for J; bases not matched to a gene: 4. Germline V gene lookup returns CDR1 MNHNS and CDR2 SASEGT. CDR3 sequence reads: CASTWTSGNTGELFF. CDR3 DNA sequence: TGTGCCAGCACTTGGACTAGCGGAAACACCGGGGAGCTGTTTTTT.

J is TRBJ1-1 and V is TRBV19; 11 bases agree with TRBD1. The CDR3 is 15 residues long. With 5 bases clipped from V and 4 bases from J, the junction kept 6 bases outside the gene matches. Per the germline V gene, CDR1 is LNHDA and CDR2 is SQIVND (reference sequence). The CDR3 bases are TGTGCCAGTAGTTCGGGGGGGACAGGGGGCACTGAAGCTTTCTTT. Translated, it gives CASSSGGTGGTEAFF.

This clone was seen only once. The chain is built from TRBV19 and TRBJ2-1; 11 bases align to TRBD2. The germline CDR1 and CDR2 sequences are LNHDA and SQIVND (reference sequence). V lost 1 base, J lost 9 bases, and 5 bases stayed unmatched. The CDR3 runs 15 residues. CDR3 DNA: TGTGCCAGTAGTATAGTAGCGGGGGGGCCGGGTGAGCAGTTCTTC. It yields the protein CASSIVAGGPGEQFF.

The chain joins TRBV2 to TRBJ1-2; TRBD1 matches at 7 bases. V lost 2 bases, J lost 8 bases, and 8 bases stayed unmatched. This CDR3 is built from 14 residues. Germline CDR1 is SNHLY and CDR2 is FYNNEI. This CDR3 is CASSERGTAKGYTF. DNA for the CDR3: TGTGCCAGCAGTGAAAGAGGGACAGCTAAAGGCTACACCTTC.

The J gene is TRBJ2-3, the V gene TRBV10-3, with 7 bases identical to TRBD2. The CDR3 extends over 18 amino acids. The germline V gene has CDR1 ENHRY and CDR2 SYGVKD. With V trimmed by 3 bases and J by 2 bases, 14 bases remained unmatched. The CDR3 DNA reads TGTGCCATCAGTGACCCGAAACCTGGACTAGGATCCACAGATACGCAGTATTTT. Translating gives CAISDPKPGLGSTDTQYF.

This chain uses TRBV7-2 with TRBJ1-3; D ambiguous. V gave up 3 bases and J gave up 4 bases, with 7 bases separating them. The CDR3 is made up of 13 amino acids. Germline-derived CDR1 and CDR2 are SGHTA and FQGNSA. The CDR3 protein is CASSLTIGNTIYF. CDR3 bases: TGTGCCAGCAGCTTGACAATCGGAAACACCATATATTTT.

V is TRBV9 and J is TRBJ2-7, with 8 bases matching TRBD1. This CDR3 has 15 residues. The germline CDR1 and CDR2 sequences are SGDLS and YYNGEE. J was trimmed by 3 bases and V by 3 bases; bases with no gene match: 8. The CDR3 reads CASSGGQEFYYEQYF. CDR3 bases: TGTGCCAGCAGCGGGGGACAGGAATTTTACTACGAGCAGTACTTC. Complete variable domain (other parts from reference TRBV9 and TRBJ2-7): DSGVTQTPKHLITATGQRVTLRCSPRSGDLSVYWYQQSLDQGLQFLIQYYNGEERAKGNILERFSAQQFPDLHSELNLSSLELGDSALYFCASSGGQEFYYEQYFGPGTRLTVT.

V is TRBV12-5 and J is TRBJ1-1; D not certain. Trimming took off 6 bases at V and 3 bases at J, with 17 bases between the two ends. Germline values: CDR1 LGHNT, CDR2 FRNRAP. The CDR3 totals 15 residues. The CDR3 region is CASGDRRRDDTEAFF. In nucleotides, the CDR3 is TGTGCTAGTGGGGACCGCAGACGGGATGACACTGAAGCTTTCTTT. Full variable domain (rest looked up from reference TRBV12-5 and TRBJ1-1): DARVTQTPRHKVTEMGQEVTMRCQPILGHNTVFWYRQTMMQGLELLAYFRNRAPLDDSGMPKDRFSAEMPDATLATLKIQPSEPRDSAVYFCASGDRRRDDTEAFFGQGTRLTVV.

The genes are TRBV9 and TRBJ2-1, with TRBD2 matching 9 bases. The CDR3 is made up of 17 amino acids. Germline CDR1 is SGDLS and CDR2 is YYNGEE. The trim removed 6 bases at V and 4 bases at J, leaving 14 bases unmatched. The CDR3 DNA reads TGTGCCAGCACTAAACTCCCCATAGCGGGAGATTACAATGAGCAGTTCTTC. Its protein is CASTKLPIAGDYNEQFF.

CDR3 coding DNA: TGTGCCAGCAGCTCGCAAGCGGGAGGGGGACAAGATGAGCAGTTCTTC. It translates to CASSSQAGGGQDEQFF. The rearrangement uses TRBV11-3 and TRBJ2-1; 10 nucleotides match TRBD2. V shed 4 bases, J shed 8 bases, and the junction held 11 bases outside the gene matches. CDR1 and CDR2 from the germline V gene are SGHNT and YENEEA. This CDR3 region has 16 residues.

The chain recombines TRBV5-1 with TRBJ2-1, with no clear D. With 0 bases removed from V and 6 bases from J, the gap between germline ends came to 4 bases. Germline values: CDR1 SGHRS, CDR2 YFSETQ. This CDR3 has 12 residues. The CDR3 DNA reads as TGCGCCAGCAGCTTGGCAGGCAATGAGCAGTTCTTC. Amino acid sequence: CASSLAGNEQFF.

V usage is TRBV7-8 and J usage is TRBJ2-3; D is possibly TRBD2 (7 bases). Germline CDR1 reads SGHVS; CDR2 reads FQNEAQ. V lost 1 base and J 4 bases, leaving 9 bases between the germline ends. This CDR3 has 14 residues. The CDR3 sequence is CASSLGGGSDTQYF. DNA for the CDR3: TGTGCCAGCAGCTTAGGGGGGGGCTCAGATACGCAGTATTTT.

The V call is TRBV11-2, the J call TRBJ2-1; 10 bases are a match to TRBD2. The CDR3 is 15 residues long. Germline V gives CDR1 SGHAT, CDR2 FQNNGV. J lost 8 bases, V lost 6 bases, and 10 bases had no gene match. The CDR3 region is CASRSREREGHEQFF. The CDR3 DNA follows: TGTGCCAGCAGAAGCCGGGAGCGGGAGGGCCATGAGCAGTTCTTC.

This clone occurred a few times. The CDR3 DNA is TGTGCCAGCTCACTCAGGGGTAGGGATAATTCACCCCTCCACTTT. As protein: CASSLRGRDNSPLHF. V gene TRBV18 combines with J gene TRBJ1-6, with TRBD1 as a possible D gene (6 bases). The V and J ends lost 4 bases and 5 bases respectively, with 12 bases between them. The length of the CDR3 is 15 residues. CDR1 is KGHSH and CDR2 is LQKENI in the germline V gene. The variable domain in full, completed from reference TRBV18 and TRBJ1-6, reads NAGVMQNPRHLVRRRGQEARLRCSPMKGHSHVYWYRQLPEEGLKFMVYLQKENIIDESGMPKERFSAEFPKEGPSILRIQQVVRGDSAAYFCASSLRGRDNSPLHFGNGTRLTVT.

The CDR3 loop is CASSLATDRDKETQYF. The CDR3 DNA is TGCGCCAGCAGCTTGGCCACCGACAGGGATAAAGAGACCCAGTACTTC. The chain couples TRBV5-1 to TRBJ2-5; 7 bases map to TRBD1. J lost 3 bases, V lost 0 bases, and 8 bases had no gene match. Looked up from germline, CDR1 is SGHRS and CDR2 is YFSETQ. The CDR3 runs to 16 residues.

This chain connects TRBV7-9 to TRBJ2-1; D is unresolved. Germline CDR1 reads SEHNR; CDR2 reads FQNEAQ (reference sequence). The CDR3 totals 16 residues. V gave up 3 bases and J gave up 7 bases, with 19 bases separating them. CDR3: CASSFSSRLQLNEQFF. CDR3 in DNA: TGTGCCAGCAGCTTTTCATCCCGGCTACAGCTTAATGAGCAGTTCTTC.

The chain uses TRBV11-2 and TRBJ2-1; D not certain. CDR3 length equals 15 residues. CDR1 and CDR2 (germline): SGHAT, FQNNGV. Trimming removed 5 bases from V and 8 bases from J, with 19 bases in between. The CDR3 loop reads CASSPFTAQSDEQFF. Here the CDR3 DNA reads TGTGCCAGCAGCCCCTTCACAGCCCAATCGGATGAGCAGTTCTTC. Full variable domain (remainder filled in from reference TRBV11-2 and TRBJ2-1): EAGVAQSPRYKIIEKRQSVAFWCNPISGHATLYWYQQILGQGPKLLIQFQNNGVVDDSQLPKDRFSAERLKGVDSTLKIQPAKLEDSAVYLCASSPFTAQSDEQFFGPGTRLTVL.

J is TRBJ2-5 and V is TRBV15, with TRBD2 matching 13 bases. Germline lookup yields CDR1 LNHNV and CDR2 YYDKDF (reference sequence). The V and J ends lost 5 bases and 1 base, in that order; junction bases with no gene match: 10. CDR3 length equals 18 residues. The CDR3 protein is CATSPFPGLAGFQETQYF. The CDR3 DNA reads TGTGCCACCAGCCCCTTTCCGGGACTAGCGGGATTCCAAGAGACCCAGTACTTC.

This chain uses TRBV7-6 with TRBJ1-6; no definite D call. CDR1 and CDR2 from the germline V gene are SGHVS and FNYEAQ. The CDR3 has 14 residues. V dropped 3 bases and J dropped 9 bases, with 12 bases sitting between them. In DNA, the CDR3 is TGTGCCAGCAGCTTGGGCCCGCCAGGTTCACCCCTCCACTTT. Translating it yields CASSLGPPGSPLHF. Looking up the rest from reference TRBV7-6 and TRBJ1-6 gives the full variable domain: GAGVSQSPRYKVTKRGQDVALRCDPISGHVSLYWYRQALGQGPEFLTYFNYEAQQDKSGLPNDRFSAERPEGSISTLTIQRTEQRDSAMYRCASSLGPPGSPLHFGNGTRLTVT.

The chain is built from TRBV15 and TRBJ2-3; 7 bases agree with TRBD2. CDR1 and CDR2 (germline): LNHNV, YYDKDF (reference sequence). This CDR3 contains 15 residues. J was trimmed by 6 bases and V by 2 bases; bases with no gene match: 8. CDR3 DNA: TGTGCCACCAGCAGACCTTGGGGGGGGGACGATACGCAGTATTTT. This encodes CATSRPWGGDDTQYF.

The rearrangement joins TRBV7-2 to TRBJ2-7; 7 bases match TRBD2. CDR3 length: 14 amino acids. Germline assignment: CDR1 SGHTA and CDR2 FQGNSA. V was pared by 3 bases and J by 2 bases, with 4 bases of the junction left unmatched. The CDR3 sequence is CASSFGGRAYEQYF. CDR3 DNA sequence: TGTGCCAGCAGCTTTGGCGGGAGAGCCTACGAGCAGTACTTC.

The chain joins TRBV25-1 to TRBJ1-1, with D possibly being TRBD1 (6 bases). The CDR3 sequence is 15 residues long. V was pared by 7 bases and J by 4 bases, with 19 bases between. The V gene's germline CDR1 is MGHDK and CDR2 SYGVNS. CDR3 DNA: TGTGCCAGCATGGGGGCCATCGGGCGTGGCACTGAAGCTTTCTTT. The encoded protein is CASMGAIGRGTEAFF. The variable domain in full, with the rest retrieved from reference TRBV25-1 and TRBJ1-1, is EADIYQTPRYLVIGTGKKITLECSQTMGHDKMYWYQQDPGMELHLIHYSYGVNSTEKGDLSSESTVSRIRTEHFPLTLESARPSHTSQYLCASMGAIGRGTEAFFGQGTRLTVV.